Below are 29 T cell receptor beta chains sequenced from a single sample in a study of T cell responses to AZD1222 COVID-19 vaccine. Only in-frame clones appear in the TCRdb table, and some are missing; sequencing was by immunoSEQ multiplex PCR. Found here are 100,000 or so clones, approximately 90% of them singletons; the top ten hold more than 15%. The material sequenced was peripheral blood, taken on day 0 of AZD1222 vaccination. These receptors were taken from an adult in good health.

The chain links TRBV10-3 to TRBJ1-1, with D perhaps matching TRBD1 (5 bases). V lost 7 bases and J 1 base, leaving 19 bases between the germline ends. Germline loops: CDR1 ENHRY, CDR2 SYGVKD. The CDR3 spans 16 residues. The CDR3 loop reads CAIKGTSGVPNTEAFF. The CDR3 nucleotides read TGTGCCATCAAAGGGACCTCGGGGGTACCGAACACTGAAGCTTTCTTT.

This sequence joins TRBV19 and TRBJ2-7; unclear D gene. Germline V lookup: CDR1 LNHDA, CDR2 SQIVND (reference sequence). Trimming took 5 bases from V and 4 from J, leaving 6 bases between them. The length of the CDR3 is 11 residues. The CDR3 DNA follows: TGTGCCAGTAGTGACCGGTACGAGCAGTACTTC. Its translation is CASSDRYEQYF.

This chain connects TRBV7-2 to TRBJ1-1, with D perhaps TRBD1 (5 bases). This CDR3 spans 16 amino acids. Trimming left V 6 bases short and J 0 bases short, with 17 bases between. Germline-derived CDR1 and CDR2 are SGHTA and FQGNSA. The DNA for the CDR3 is TGTGCCAGCAGTTTCGAACTCCAGGGTTTGAACACTGAAGCTTTCTTT. Amino acids: CASSFELQGLNTEAFF.

This clone was seen a single time. This chain uses TRBV4-1 with TRBJ1-5; D not resolved. The CDR3 has 16 residues. Looked up from germline, CDR1 is MGHRA and CDR2 is YSYEKL. V was pared by 1 base and J by 5 bases, with 15 bases between. CDR3 coding DNA: TGCGCCAGCAGCCAAGTCCAGGCGGATTCCCATCAGCCCCAGCATTTT. This gives the protein CASSQVQADSHQPQHF.

The chain couples TRBV19 to TRBJ1-5; D gene unclear. This CDR3 is 15 amino acids long. V lost 4 bases to trimming and J lost 4 bases, with 14 bases between them. Germline CDR1 LNHDA, CDR2 SQIVND (reference sequence). The CDR3 DNA reads TGTGCCAGTAGTAGTCACGGGCCAACAAATCAGCCCCAGCATTTT. It translates to CASSSHGPTNQPQHF.

In DNA, the CDR3 is TGTGCCAGCAGCCAAACCGGGACGGGGGGCACTGAAGCTTTCTTT. Its translation: CASSQTGTGGTEAFF. The chain uses TRBV7-9 and TRBJ1-1, with D perhaps TRBD1 (5 bases). CDR3 length equals 15 residues. Trimming took 5 bases from V and 4 from J, leaving 17 bases between them. Looked up from germline, CDR1 is SEHNR and CDR2 is FQNEAQ (reference sequence).

The V and J genes are TRBV7-2 and TRBJ1-5; D ambiguous. V dropped 1 base and J dropped 3 bases, with 4 bases sitting between them. Germline V gene sequence: CDR1 SGHTA, CDR2 FQGNSA. The CDR3 runs 13 residues. The CDR3 DNA is TGTGCCAGCAGCTTAGGTACCAATCAGCCCCAGCATTTT. Translating gives CASSLGTNQPQHF.

The chain carries TRBV15 and TRBJ1-1, with 7 bases that match TRBD1. CDR1 LNHNV and CDR2 YYDKDF come from the germline V gene (reference sequence). V dropped 0 bases and J dropped 7; count of bases not matched to a gene: 17. CDR3 length: 18 amino acids. CDR3 DNA: TGTGCCACCAGCAGAGATGAAAGGGACAGAATGTGGGCGGGTGAAGCTTTCTTT. It encodes CATSRDERDRMWAGEAFF.

The rearrangement joins TRBV10-3 to TRBJ1-6; the D is unclear. The CDR3 spans 15 residues. V lost 2 bases to trimming and J lost 7 bases, with 12 bases between them. CDR1 is ENHRY and CDR2 is SYGVKD in the germline V gene. CDR3 bases: TGTGCCATCAGTGAGGGCGCCGGGCACAATTCACCCCTCCACTTT. This sequence encodes CAISEGAGHNSPLHF.

This clone came up a few times. The chain has TRBV5-1 and TRBJ2-3, with D perhaps being TRBD1 or TRBD2 (6 bases each). Germline lookup yields CDR1 SGHRS and CDR2 YFSETQ. The CDR3 is made up of 14 amino acids. V was pared by 6 bases and J by 4 bases, with 15 bases between. The CDR3 here is CASTFSGAPDTQYF. The CDR3 bases are TGCGCCAGCACCTTTTCGGGGGCCCCAGATACGCAGTATTTT. The whole variable domain, remainder taken from reference TRBV5-1 and TRBJ2-3, is KAGVTQTPRYLIKTRGQQVTLSCSPISGHRSVSWYQQTPGQGLQFLFEYFSETQRNKGNFPGRFSGRQFSNSRSEMNVSTLELGDSALYLCASTFSGAPDTQYFGPGTRLTVL.

The chain couples TRBV3-1 (or the pseudogene TRBV3-2) to TRBJ1-1; D gene uncertain. Germline CDR1 is LGHDT and CDR2 is YNNKEL (reference sequence). This CDR3 has 16 residues. Deletions cut 1 base from V and 6 bases from J, with 18 bases between. This CDR3 reads CASSQAVLGPMPEAFF. DNA of the CDR3: TGTGCCAGCAGCCAAGCCGTTCTCGGGCCAATGCCTGAAGCTTTCTTT.

The rearrangement joins TRBV7-8 to TRBJ2-1; D not resolved. Trimming cost V 5 bases and J 5 bases, with 7 bases left between them. CDR3 length equals 12 residues. Germline assignment: CDR1 SGHVS and CDR2 FQNEAQ. As DNA, the CDR3 is TGTGCCAGCAGCCGAGGAGACAATGAGCAGTTCTTC. This gives the protein CASSRGDNEQFF.

The genes are TRBV29-1 and TRBJ2-1; D gene ambiguous. CDR3 size: 13 residues. Germline loops: CDR1 SQVTM, CDR2 ANQGSEA. The V and J ends lost 7 bases and 8 bases respectively, with 18 bases between them. The CDR3 DNA is TGCAGCGCCGGAAGCTTGGGAAGCTATGAGCAGTTCTTC. This codes for CSAGSLGSYEQFF.

Notes on this clone: It is likely a read error, because the conserved phenylalanine at the end of the CDR3 is missing. The limits of the CDR3 on the DNA are not certain, so only TCRdb's listed CDR3 is given. The V and J genes are TRBV20-1 and TRBJ1-2. The CDR3 adds up to 11 amino acids, both ends counted. Germline CDR1 and CDR2: DFQATT and SNEGSKA (reference sequence). CDR3 sequence: CSARRGGRQSL.

The chain recombines TRBV20-1 with TRBJ2-7, with D uncertain. V shed 3 bases and J shed 3 bases, with 6 bases lying between them. From germline, CDR1 is DFQATT and CDR2 SNEGSKA (reference sequence). The CDR3 extends over 11 amino acids. CDR3 coding DNA: TGCAGTGCTAGCCCGGGCTACGAGCAGTACTTC. This translates into CSASPGYEQYF.

V and J are TRBV3-1 (or the pseudogene TRBV3-2) and TRBJ2-3, with 9 bases aligning to TRBD2. CDR3 length: 18 residues. Per germline, CDR1 LGHDT and CDR2 YNNKEL (reference sequence). V lost 1 base to trimming and J lost 5 bases; unmatched junction nucleotides: 13. CDR3 loop: CASSQGSPAGGRGDTQYF. In DNA, the CDR3 is TGTGCCAGCAGCCAAGGGAGCCCAGCGGGGGGCCGGGGAGATACGCAGTATTTT.

V is TRBV2 and J is TRBJ2-1; D possibly corresponds to TRBD1 (6 bases). This CDR3 is 16 amino acids long. V was trimmed by 4 bases and J by 4 bases, leaving 17 bases between them. Germline lookup yields CDR1 SNHLY and CDR2 FYNNEI. For the CDR3, the DNA is TGTGCCAGCAGTGTCGCAGGGGTCGACAGATACAATGAGCAGTTCTTC. This encodes CASSVAGVDRYNEQFF. Drawing the rest from reference TRBV2 and TRBJ2-1, the complete variable domain is EPEVTQTPSHQVTQMGQEVILRCVPISNHLYFYWYRQILGQKVEFLVSFYNNEISEKSEIFDDQFSVERPDGSNFTLKIRSTKLEDSAMYFCASSVAGVDRYNEQFFGPGTRLTVL.

V and J are TRBV4-1 and TRBJ2-1, with 10 bases that match TRBD2. The CDR3 consists of 15 residues. The trim removed 1 base at V and 8 bases at J, leaving 5 bases unmatched. Per the germline V gene, CDR1 is MGHRA and CDR2 is YSYEKL. The CDR3 DNA reads TGCGCCAGCAGCCAAGGAGCGGGAGGGTTAGATGAGCAGTTCTTC. Translated: CASSQGAGGLDEQFF.

The chain is built from TRBV6-5 and TRBJ1-1; 9 bases agree with TRBD1. The germline CDR1 and CDR2 sequences are MNHEY and SVGAGI. The CDR3 is made up of 13 amino acids. The V segment lost 3 bases and the J segment 5 bases; nucleotides outside the gene matches: 1. CDR3 in amino acids: CASSYGTGTEAFF. The CDR3 DNA reads as TGTGCCAGCAGTTATGGGACAGGGACTGAAGCTTTCTTT.

The V call is TRBV6-4, the J call TRBJ1-1; no definite D call. The CDR3 sequence is 17 residues long. V lost 1 base, J lost 0 bases, and 15 bases lay in between. Per germline, CDR1 MRHNA and CDR2 SNTAGT. Written as DNA, the CDR3 is TGTGCCAGCAGTGACTGCGAGAGTCTATCCTTGAACACTGAAGCTTTCTTT. Translated, it gives CASSDCESLSLNTEAFF.

The genes are TRBV7-9 and TRBJ2-7; perhaps TRBD1 as D (6 bases). Between the trimmed V and J ends, which lost 2 bases and 3 bases, there was a span of 23 bases. The V gene's germline CDR1 is SEHNR and CDR2 FQNEAQ (reference sequence). CDR3 length equals 18 residues. CDR3 nucleotides: TGTGCCAGCAGCTTAAATTTTGTAAGATTAAGGGGGAGCTACGAGCAGTACTTC. It is translated as CASSLNFVRLRGSYEQYF.

This clone occurred a few times. The genes are TRBV19 and TRBJ1-3, with a weak D call TRBD1 (5 bases). The CDR3 covers 17 residues. Germline V gives CDR1 LNHDA, CDR2 SQIVND (reference sequence). Between the trimmed V and J ends, which lost 7 bases and 0 bases, there was a span of 19 bases. In DNA, the CDR3 is TGTGCCAGTACCGACTCCTGGGGGACCTACTCTGGAAACACCATATATTTT. Residues: CASTDSWGTYSGNTIYF.

V gene TRBV7-6 combines with J gene TRBJ2-1; possible D gene TRBD2, 5 bases. The CDR3 totals 19 residues. V was shortened by 0 bases and J by 0 bases, with 18 bases between the two germline ends. The germline V gene has CDR1 SGHVS and CDR2 FNYEAQ. The CDR3 region has the DNA TGTGCCAGCAGCTTAGCCCGGGGTGGGCTAGCCCCCTCCTACAATGAGCAGTTCTTC. Translation gives CASSLARGGLAPSYNEQFF.

This clone has only a few counts. The CDR3 DNA follows: TGTGCCAGCAGGCAGCGTGGAGGGGGCACCGGGGAGCTGTTTTTT. It yields the protein CASRQRGGGTGELFF. The chain combines TRBV7-2 with TRBJ2-2, with D perhaps assigned TRBD1 or TRBD2 (6 bases each). CDR1 is SGHTA and CDR2 is FQGNSA in the germline V gene. This CDR3 comprises 15 residues. The ends were cut back, 6 bases at V and 4 bases at J, with 15 bases in the middle. Variable domain in full (rest from reference TRBV7-2 and TRBJ2-2): GAGVSQSPSNKVTEKGKDVELRCDPISGHTALYWYRQSLGQGLEFLIYFQGNSAPDKSGLPSDRFSAERTGGSVSTLTIQRTQQEDSAVYLCASRQRGGGTGELFFGEGSRLTVL.

V and J are TRBV7-3 and TRBJ1-1; D gene unclear. Trimming left V 1 base short and J 3 bases short, with 12 bases between. CDR3 size: 15 residues. CDR1 is SGHTA, CDR2 FQGTGA, per germline. The CDR3 DNA follows: TGTGCCAGCAGCTTAAACGCCCGGGAGGACACTGAAGCTTTCTTT. It codes for CASSLNAREDTEAFF.

This clone has just a few counts. As DNA, the CDR3 is TGTGCCAGCAGCCTGGATACTAGCGGGGGATCTATTCAGTTCTTC. Its translation: CASSLDTSGGSIQFF. The rearrangement uses TRBV7-3 and TRBJ2-1; the match to TRBD2 covers 11 bases. Germline CDR1 is SGHTA and CDR2 is FQGTGA. J was trimmed by 13 bases and V by 5 bases; bases with no gene match: 13. The CDR3 extends over 15 amino acids.

V gene TRBV25-1 combines with J gene TRBJ1-2, with unresolved D. V was cut by 2 bases and J by 4 bases, with 11 bases left in between. CDR1 MGHDK and CDR2 SYGVNS come from the germline V gene. The CDR3 length is 14 residues. The CDR3 protein is CASSEPLVPYGYTF. CDR3 DNA sequence: TGTGCCAGCAGTGAACCTCTCGTACCCTATGGCTACACCTTC.

J is TRBJ1-1 and V is TRBV3-1 (or the pseudogene TRBV3-2), with 7 bases identical to TRBD1. The V and J ends lost 6 bases and 2 bases, in that order; junction bases with no gene match: 6. This CDR3 spans 14 amino acids. CDR1 LGHDT and CDR2 YNNKEL come from the germline V gene (reference sequence). This CDR3 is CASSTTGPNTEAFF. DNA for the CDR3: TGTGCCAGCAGTACGACAGGGCCTAACACTGAAGCTTTCTTT.

The rearrangement uses TRBV5-6 and TRBJ1-2; possibly TRBD1 for D (6 bases). Trimming shortened V by 3 bases and J by 8 bases, and 17 bases separated the two germline ends. The CDR3 loop spans 14 amino acids. Germline V gene data show CDR1 as SGHDT and CDR2 as YYEEEE. CDR3 sequence: CASSSDSRSYGYTF. The CDR3 bases are TGTGCCAGCAGCTCGGACAGCCGGTCCTACGGCTACACCTTC. Combining the CDR3 with reference TRBV5-6 and TRBJ1-2 gives the whole variable domain DAGVTQSPTHLIKTRGQQVTLRCSPKSGHDTVSWYQQALGQGPQFIFQYYEEEERQRGNFPDRFSGHQFPNYSSELNVNALLLGDSALYLCASSSDSRSYGYTFGSGTRLTVV.